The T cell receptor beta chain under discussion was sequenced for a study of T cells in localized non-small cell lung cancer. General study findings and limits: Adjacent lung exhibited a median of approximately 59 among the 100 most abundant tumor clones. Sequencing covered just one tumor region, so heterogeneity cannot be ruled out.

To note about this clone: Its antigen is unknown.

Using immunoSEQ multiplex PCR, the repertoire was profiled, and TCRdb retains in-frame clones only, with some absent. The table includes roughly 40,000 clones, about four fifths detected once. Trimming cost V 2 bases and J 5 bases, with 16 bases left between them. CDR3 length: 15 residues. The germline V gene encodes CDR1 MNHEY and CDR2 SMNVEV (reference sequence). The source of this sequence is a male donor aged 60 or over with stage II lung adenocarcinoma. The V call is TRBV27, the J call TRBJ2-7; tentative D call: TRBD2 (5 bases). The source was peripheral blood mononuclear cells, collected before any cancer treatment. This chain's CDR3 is CASSLIRGKVDEQYF. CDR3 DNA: TGTGCCAGCAGTTTAATCCGGGGTAAGGTAGACGAGCAGTACTTC.